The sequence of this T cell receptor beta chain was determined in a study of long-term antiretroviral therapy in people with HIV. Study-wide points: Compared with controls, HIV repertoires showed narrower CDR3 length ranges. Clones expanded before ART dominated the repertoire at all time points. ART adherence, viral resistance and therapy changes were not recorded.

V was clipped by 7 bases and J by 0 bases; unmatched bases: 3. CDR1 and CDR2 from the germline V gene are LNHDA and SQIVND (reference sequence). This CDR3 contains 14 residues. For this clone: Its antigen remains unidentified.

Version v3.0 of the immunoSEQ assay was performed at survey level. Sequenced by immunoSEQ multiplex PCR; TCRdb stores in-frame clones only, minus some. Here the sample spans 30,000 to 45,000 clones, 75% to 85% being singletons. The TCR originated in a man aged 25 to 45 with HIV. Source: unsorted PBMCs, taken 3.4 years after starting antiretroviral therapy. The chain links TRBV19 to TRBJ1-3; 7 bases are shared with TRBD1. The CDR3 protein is CASTGTASGNTIYF. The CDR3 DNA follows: TGTGCCAGTACCGGGACAGCCTCTGGAAACACCATATATTTT.